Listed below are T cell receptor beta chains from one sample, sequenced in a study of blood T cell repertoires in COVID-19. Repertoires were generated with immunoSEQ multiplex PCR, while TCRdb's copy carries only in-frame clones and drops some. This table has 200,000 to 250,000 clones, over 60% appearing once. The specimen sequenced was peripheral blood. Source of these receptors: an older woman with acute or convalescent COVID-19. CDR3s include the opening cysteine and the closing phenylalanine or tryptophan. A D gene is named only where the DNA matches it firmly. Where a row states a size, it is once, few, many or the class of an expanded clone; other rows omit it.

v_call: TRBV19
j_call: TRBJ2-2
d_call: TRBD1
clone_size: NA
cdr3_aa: CASSKQTGGANTGELFF
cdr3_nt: TGTGCCAGTAGTAAACAAACAGGGGGCGCGAACACCGGGGAGCTGTTTTTT

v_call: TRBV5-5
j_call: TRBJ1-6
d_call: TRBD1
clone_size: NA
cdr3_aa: CASSFWDRDSPLHF
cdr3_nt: TGTGCCAGCAGTTTCTGGGACAGAGATTCACCCCTCCACTTT

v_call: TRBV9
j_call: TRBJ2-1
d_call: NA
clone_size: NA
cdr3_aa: CASSVNSYNEQFF
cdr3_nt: TGTGCCAGCAGCGTAAACAGTTACAATGAGCAGTTCTTC

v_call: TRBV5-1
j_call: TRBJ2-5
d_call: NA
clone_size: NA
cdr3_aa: CASSPTQIGQETQYF
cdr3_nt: TGCGCCAGCAGCCCCACCCAGATCGGGCAAGAGACCCAGTACTTC

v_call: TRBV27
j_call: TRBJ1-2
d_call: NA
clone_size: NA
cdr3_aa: CASSFSANYGYTF
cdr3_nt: TGTGCCAGCAGTTTTAGTGCTAACTATGGCTACACCTTC

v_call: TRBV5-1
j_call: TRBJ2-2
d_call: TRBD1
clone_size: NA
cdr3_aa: CASSTRGQGYNTGELFF
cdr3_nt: TGCGCCAGCAGCACGCGCGGACAGGGTTATAACACCGGGGAGCTGTTTTTT

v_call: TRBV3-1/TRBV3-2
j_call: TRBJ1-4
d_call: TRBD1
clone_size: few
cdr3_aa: CASSQTGDTEKLFF
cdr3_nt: TGTGCCAGCAGCCAAACAGGGGACACTGAAAAACTGTTTTTT

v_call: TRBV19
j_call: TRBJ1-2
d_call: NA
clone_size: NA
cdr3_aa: CASSWSPEAYGYTF
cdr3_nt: TGTGCCAGTAGTTGGTCACCTGAAGCCTATGGCTACACCTTC

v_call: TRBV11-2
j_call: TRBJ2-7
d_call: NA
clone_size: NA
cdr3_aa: CASSSGHKTYEQYF
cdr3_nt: TGTGCCAGCAGCTCGGGACACAAGACCTACGAGCAGTACTTC

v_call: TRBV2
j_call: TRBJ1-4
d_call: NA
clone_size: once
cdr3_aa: CASSELAGRTTTNEKLFF
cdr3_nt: TGTGCCAGCAGTGAATTGGCAGGGAGGACGACAACTAATGAAAAACTGTTTTTT

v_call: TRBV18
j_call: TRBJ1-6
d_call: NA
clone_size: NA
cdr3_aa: CASSPQGEGSPLHF
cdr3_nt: TGTGCCAGCTCACCACAGGGTGAGGGTTCACCCCTCCACTTT

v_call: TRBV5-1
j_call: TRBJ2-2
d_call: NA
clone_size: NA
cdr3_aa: CASSLAAGTRGGELFF
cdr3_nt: TGCGCCAGCAGCTTGGCCGCGGGGACCCGGGGCGGGGAGCTGTTTTTT

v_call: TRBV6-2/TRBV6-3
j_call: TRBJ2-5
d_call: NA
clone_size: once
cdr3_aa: CASSTRRQETQYF
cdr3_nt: TGTGCCAGCAGTACACGCCGCCAAGAGACCCAGTACTTC

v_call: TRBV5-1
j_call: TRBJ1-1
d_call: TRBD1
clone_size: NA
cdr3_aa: CASKTGALNTEAFF
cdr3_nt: TGCGCCAGCAAGACAGGGGCATTGAACACTGAAGCTTTCTTT

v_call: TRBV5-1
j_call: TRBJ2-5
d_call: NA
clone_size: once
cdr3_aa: CASRTPGDGGETQYF
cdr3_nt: TGCGCCAGCAGGACCCCAGGGGATGGAGGAGAGACCCAGTACTTC

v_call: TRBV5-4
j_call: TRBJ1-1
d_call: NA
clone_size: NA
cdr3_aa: CASSLYSANTEAFF
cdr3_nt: TGTGCCAGCAGCTTGTATAGCGCGAACACTGAAGCTTTCTTT

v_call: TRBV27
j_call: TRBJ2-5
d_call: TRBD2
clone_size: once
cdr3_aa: CASMSGGTQETQYF
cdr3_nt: TGTGCCAGCATGTCGGGGGGGACCCAAGAGACCCAGTACTTC

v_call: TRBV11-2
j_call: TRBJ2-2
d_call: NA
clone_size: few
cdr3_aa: CASSPTSGWGEDNTGELFF
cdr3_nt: TGTGCCAGCAGCCCCACCTCGGGTTGGGGGGAAGATAACACCGGGGAGCTGTTTTTT

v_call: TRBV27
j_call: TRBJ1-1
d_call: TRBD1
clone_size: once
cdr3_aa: CASSLFGTGEAFF
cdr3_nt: TGTGCCAGCAGTTTATTTGGGACAGGAGAAGCTTTCTTT

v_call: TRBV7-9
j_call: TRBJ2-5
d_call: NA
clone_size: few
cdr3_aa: CASSPTVYQETQYF
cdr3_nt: TGTGCCAGCAGCCCTACAGTCTACCAAGAGACCCAGTACTTC

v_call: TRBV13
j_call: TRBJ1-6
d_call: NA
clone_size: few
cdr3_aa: CASSRQQGPLHF
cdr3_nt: TGTGCCAGCAGCCGACAGCAAGGACCCCTCCACTTT

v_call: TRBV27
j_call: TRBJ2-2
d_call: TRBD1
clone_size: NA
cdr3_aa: CASSRHDRAVGELFF
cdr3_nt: TGTGCCAGCAGTCGACACGACAGGGCTGTCGGGGAGCTGTTTTTT

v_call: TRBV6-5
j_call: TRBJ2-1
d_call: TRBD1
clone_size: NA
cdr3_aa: CASSRPGQGAREQFF
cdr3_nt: TGTGCCAGCAGTAGACCGGGACAGGGGGCACGGGAGCAGTTCTTC

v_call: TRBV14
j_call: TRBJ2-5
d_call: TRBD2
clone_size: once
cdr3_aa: CASSLGLAGQETQYF
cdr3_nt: TGTGCCAGCAGCCTGGGACTAGCGGGCCAAGAGACCCAGTACTTC

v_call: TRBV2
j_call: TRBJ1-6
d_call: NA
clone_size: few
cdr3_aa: CAMSGAGQNSPLHF
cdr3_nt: TGTGCCATGAGTGGGGCAGGACAAAATTCACCCCTCCACTTT

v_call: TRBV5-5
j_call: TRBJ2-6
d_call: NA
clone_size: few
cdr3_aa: CASSLAGYGGANVLTF
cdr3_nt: TGTGCCAGCAGCTTGGCAGGGTACGGTGGGGCCAACGTCCTGACTTTC

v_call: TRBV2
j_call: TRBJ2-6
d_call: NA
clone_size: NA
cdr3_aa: CASSLDISGANVLTF
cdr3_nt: TGTGCCAGCAGTCTGGACATCTCTGGGGCCAACGTCCTGACTTTC

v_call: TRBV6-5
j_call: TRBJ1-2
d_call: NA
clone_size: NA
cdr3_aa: CASSWSRRGSNYGYTF
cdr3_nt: TGTGCCAGCAGTTGGTCTCGCAGGGGCTCTAACTATGGCTACACCTTC

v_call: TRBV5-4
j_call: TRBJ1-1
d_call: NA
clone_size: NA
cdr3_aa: CASSAGGTVPNTEAFF
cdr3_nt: TGTGCCAGCAGCGCGGGGGGGACCGTCCCGAACACTGAAGCTTTCTTT

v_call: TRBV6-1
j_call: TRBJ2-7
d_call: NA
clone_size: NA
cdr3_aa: CASSDDGGKYEQYF
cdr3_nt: TGTGCCAGCAGTGATGATGGCGGGAAATACGAGCAGTACTTC

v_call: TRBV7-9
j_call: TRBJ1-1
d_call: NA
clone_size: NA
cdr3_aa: CASSIRQDANTEAFF
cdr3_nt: TGTGCCAGCAGCATAAGACAGGACGCGAACACTGAAGCTTTCTTT

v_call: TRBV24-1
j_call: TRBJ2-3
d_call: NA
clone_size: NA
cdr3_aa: CATSGWTATKTDTQYF
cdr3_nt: TGTGCCACCAGTGGCTGGACAGCTACGAAAACGGATACGCAGTATTTT

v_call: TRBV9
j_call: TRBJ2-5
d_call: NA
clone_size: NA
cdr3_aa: CASGGGGFQETQYF
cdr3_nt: TGTGCCAGCGGGGGCGGGGGCTTCCAAGAGACCCAGTACTTC

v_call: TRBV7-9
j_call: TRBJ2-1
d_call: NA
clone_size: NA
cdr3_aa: CASSPPLPTVF
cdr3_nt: TGTGCCAGCAGCCCCCCCTTACCAACAGTCTTC

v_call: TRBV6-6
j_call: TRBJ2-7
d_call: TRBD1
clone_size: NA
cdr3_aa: CASSPSGQVVGEQYF
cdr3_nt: TGTGCCAGCAGTCCTTCAGGACAGGTAGTTGGCGAGCAGTACTTC

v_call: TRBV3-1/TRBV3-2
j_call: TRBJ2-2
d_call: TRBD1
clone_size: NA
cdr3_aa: CASSYRGQGTGELFF
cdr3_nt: TGTGCCAGCAGCTACAGGGGGCAAGGCACCGGGGAGCTGTTTTTT

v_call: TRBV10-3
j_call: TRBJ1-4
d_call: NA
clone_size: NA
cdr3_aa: CAISPSVGGRREKLFF
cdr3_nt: TGTGCCATCAGTCCCTCCGTGGGGGGGCGACGTGAAAAACTGTTTTTT

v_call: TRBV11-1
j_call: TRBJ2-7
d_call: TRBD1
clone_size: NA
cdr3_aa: CASSLTGQGWDYEQYF
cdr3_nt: TGTGCCAGCAGCCTAACCGGACAGGGGTGGGACTACGAGCAGTACTTC

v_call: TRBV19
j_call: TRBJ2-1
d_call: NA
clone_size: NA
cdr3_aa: CATQEGGPTYNEQFF
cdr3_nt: TGTGCCACCCAAGAGGGGGGGCCGACCTACAATGAGCAGTTCTTC

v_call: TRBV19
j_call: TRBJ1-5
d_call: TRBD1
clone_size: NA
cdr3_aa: CASSIDPGQGYGQPQHF
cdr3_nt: TGTGCCAGTAGTATAGACCCGGGACAGGGGTACGGTCAGCCCCAGCATTTT

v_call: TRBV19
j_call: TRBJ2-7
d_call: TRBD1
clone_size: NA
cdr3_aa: CASSIGQGIDEQYF
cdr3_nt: TGTGCCAGTAGTATAGGACAGGGTATCGACGAGCAGTACTTC

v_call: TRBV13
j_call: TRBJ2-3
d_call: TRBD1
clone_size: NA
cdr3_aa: CASSSYRGVGTDTQYF
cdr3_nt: TGTGCCAGCAGCTCCTACAGGGGGGTCGGCACAGATACGCAGTATTTT

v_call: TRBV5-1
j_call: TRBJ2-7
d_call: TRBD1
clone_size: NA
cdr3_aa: CASSPEGDRGHEQYF
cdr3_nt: TGCGCCAGCAGCCCGGAGGGGGACAGGGGCCACGAGCAGTACTTC

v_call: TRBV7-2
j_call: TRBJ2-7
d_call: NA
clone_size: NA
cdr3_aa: CASSLRDIPEQYF
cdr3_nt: TGTGCCAGCAGCCTCAGGGACATTCCCGAGCAGTACTTC

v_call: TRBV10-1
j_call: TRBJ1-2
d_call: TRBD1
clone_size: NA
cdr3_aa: CASSPSGQAYGYTF
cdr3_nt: TGCGCCAGCAGCCCCTCGGGACAGGCTTATGGCTACACCTTC

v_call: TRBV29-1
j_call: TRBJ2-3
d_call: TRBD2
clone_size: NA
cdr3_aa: CSVDDSGGGTDTQYF
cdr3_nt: TGCAGCGTGGATGATAGCGGGGGTGGCACAGATACGCAGTATTTT

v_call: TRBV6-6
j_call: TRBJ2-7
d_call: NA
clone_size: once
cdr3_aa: CASSYGSGLRGQYF
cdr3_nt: TGTGCCAGCAGTTACGGGTCAGGGTTACGTGGGCAGTACTTC

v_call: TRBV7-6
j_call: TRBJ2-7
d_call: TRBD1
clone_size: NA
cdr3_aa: CASSLRQGVSYEQYF
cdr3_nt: TGTGCCAGCAGCCTTCGACAGGGCGTCTCCTACGAGCAGTACTTC

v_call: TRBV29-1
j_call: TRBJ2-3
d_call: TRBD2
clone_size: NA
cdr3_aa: CSVGTSGVTDTQYF
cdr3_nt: TGCAGCGTCGGGACTAGCGGGGTAACAGATACGCAGTATTTT

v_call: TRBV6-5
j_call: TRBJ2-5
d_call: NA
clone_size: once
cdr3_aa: CASSYSWGGLETQYF
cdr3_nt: TGTGCCAGCAGTTATTCGTGGGGGGGCCTGGAGACCCAGTACTTC

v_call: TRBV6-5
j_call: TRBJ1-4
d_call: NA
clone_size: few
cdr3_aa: CASSNRGTTNEKLFF
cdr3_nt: TGTGCCAGCAGTAATCGGGGAACAACTAATGAAAAACTGTTTTTT

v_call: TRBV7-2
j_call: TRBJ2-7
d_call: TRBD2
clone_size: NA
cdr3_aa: CASSLRFTGGQYEQYF
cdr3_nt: TGTGCCAGCAGCTTACGTTTTACGGGGGGGCAATACGAGCAGTACTTC

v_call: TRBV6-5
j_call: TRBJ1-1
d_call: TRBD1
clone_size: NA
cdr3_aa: CASSSGQGLNTEAFF
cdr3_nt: TGTGCCAGCAGCTCGGGACAGGGTCTGAACACTGAAGCTTTCTTT

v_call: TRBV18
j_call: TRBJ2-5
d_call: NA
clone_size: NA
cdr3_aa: CASSLSASRQETQYF
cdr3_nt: TGTGCCAGCTCATTAAGCGCCAGTCGCCAAGAGACCCAGTACTTC

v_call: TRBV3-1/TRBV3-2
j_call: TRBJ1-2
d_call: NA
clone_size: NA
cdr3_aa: CASSPQGNYGYTF
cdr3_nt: TGTGCCAGCAGCCCCCAGGGGAACTATGGCTACACCTTC